This is a list of T cell receptor beta chains from one sample in a study of vaccination and CD4 T cells after COVID-19. These receptors' targets are unknown. TCRdb reprocessed the PCR reads via MiXCR and lists one record per CDR3 protein. The sample records 20,000 to 25,000 distinct CDR3 sequences, roughly three fifths being singletons. Sequencing used CD4+ T cells from blood, cultured in vitro, obtained after SARS-CoV-2 vaccination. Receptor source: a human donor who received a COVID-19 vaccine. Both conserved end residues are trimmed from each CDR3. The order of the fields is J gene, V gene, CDR3 protein.

>TRBJ1-1|TRBV7-9
ASSTGYTEAF
>TRBJ1-3|TRBV7-2
ASSLNPNRGYGNTIY
>TRBJ1-5|TRBV20-1
SARTGLSQPQH
>TRBJ2-7|TRBV20-1
SARPPGNRVQY
>TRBJ2-6|TRBV6-2/TRBV6-3
ASSSRLVLT
>TRBJ1-1|TRBV6-2/TRBV6-3
ASSFDIKIRAF
>TRBJ2-7|TRBV12-3/TRBV12-4
ASSLESYEQY
>TRBJ1-2|TRBV19
ASSATGGRGYGYT
>TRBJ2-7|TRBV11-2
ASSTMARLGGNEQY
>TRBJ2-2|TRBV20-1
SASPPATGELF
>TRBJ2-3|TRBV2
ASMEVLDTQY
>TRBJ2-1|TRBV4-2
ASSQGGSSSYNEQF